These 14 T cell receptor beta chains share one sample of origin, sequenced in a study of blood T cell repertoires in COVID-19. Here immunoSEQ multiplex PCR was the method, and the copy in TCRdb shows in-frame clones only, minus some. The profile covers about 190,000 clones, with 80% to 90% appearing a single time and about 15% taken by the ten largest. The sample was peripheral blood. The receptor set was obtained from a man aged 25-40 years with active or convalescent COVID-19.

The chain combines TRBV24-1 with TRBJ2-5; 9 bases align to TRBD2. The CDR3 is 15 amino acids. In germline, CDR1 is KGHDR, CDR2 SFDVKD. With V trimmed by 7 bases and J by 5 bases, 10 bases remained unmatched. CDR3 nucleotide sequence: TGTGCCACCAGCCCCGGCGGGAGGGCGGAGGAGACCCAGTACTTC. Its protein is CATSPGGRAEETQYF.

J is TRBJ1-2 and V is TRBV28, with TRBD1 as a possible D gene (5 bases). V was pared by 1 base and J by 5 bases, with 5 bases between. The CDR3 is 12 residues long. CDR1 is MDHEN, CDR2 SYDVKM, per germline. The CDR3 region has the DNA TGTGCCAGCAGTTTATCAGGGTATGGCTACACCTTC. Translation: CASSLSGYGYTF.

The CDR3 DNA sequence: TGTGCCAGCAGCATGCCGGGAGAATATGGCTACACCTTC. Its translation: CASSMPGEYGYTF. V gene TRBV21-1 combines with J gene TRBJ1-2. TRBV21-1 is a listed pseudogene. The CDR3 loop spans 13 amino acids.

The table lists this clone with a count of one. The V and J genes are TRBV12-3 or TRBV12-4 and TRBJ2-3; D ambiguous. There are 12 residues in the CDR3. V was shortened by 6 bases and J by 4 bases, with 8 bases between the two germline ends. The CDR3 sequence: CASRVAPDTQYF. The CDR3, as DNA: TGTGCCAGCAGAGTAGCCCCAGATACGCAGTATTTT.

The chain recombines TRBV6-5 with TRBJ2-7; 8 bases fit TRBD1. This CDR3 comprises 13 residues. Germline V CDR1 and CDR2: MNHEY, SVGAGI. The J segment lost 6 bases and the V segment lost 6 bases, leaving 7 bases of the junction unmatched. CDR3 coding DNA: TGTGCCAGCAGGGTACAGGGGGAACTCGAGCAGTACTTC. This encodes CASRVQGELEQYF.

The rearrangement uses TRBV4-2 and TRBJ2-1, with a possible D match to TRBD1 (7 bases). The CDR3 has 19 amino acids. Germline V gene lookup returns CDR1 LGHNA and CDR2 YNFKEQ. With 0 bases removed from V and 1 base from J, the gap between germline ends came to 19 bases. The CDR3 nucleotides are TGTGCCAGCAGCCAAGAGAGTCAGGGGGGCCTAGCTTCCTACAATGAGCAGTTCTTC. Translating it yields CASSQESQGGLASYNEQFF.

This clone has a handful of counts. Its ends do not fully match the called genes, so a read error is possible. The chain recombines TRBV4-1 with TRBJ1-1, with D tentatively TRBD1 (6 bases). Germline lookup yields CDR1 MGHRA and CDR2 YSYEKL. The CDR3 has 12 amino acids. DNA for the CDR3: TGCGCCAGCAGCCCCTCGACAGGACTAGCCCTCTTT. Amino acid sequence: CASSPSTGLALF.

This clone was seen more than once but under ten times. V gene TRBV10-3 combines with J gene TRBJ1-5; 7 positions agree with TRBD1. J gave up 7 bases and V 0 bases, and 6 bases lay outside the gene matches. The CDR3 length is 15 residues. In germline, CDR1 is ENHRY, CDR2 SYGVKD. CDR3 coding DNA: TGTGCCATCAGTGAGTCCAACAGGGGATACCAGCCCCAGCATTTT. Translating it yields CAISESNRGYQPQHF.

This clone turned up a few times. The J gene is TRBJ2-7, the V gene TRBV27; the match to TRBD2 covers 9 bases. The trim removed 2 bases at V and 2 bases at J, leaving 7 bases unmatched. Germline V gene sequence: CDR1 MNHEY, CDR2 SMNVEV (reference sequence). This CDR3 has 16 amino acids. CDR3 amino acids: CASSLRVAGVPYEQYF. CDR3 nucleotides: TGTGCCAGCAGTTTAAGAGTAGCGGGAGTACCCTACGAGCAGTACTTC.

The chain uses TRBV27 and TRBJ1-1; perhaps TRBD1 as D (5 bases). The CDR3 has 12 residues. The V end was cut by 8 bases, the J end by 4 bases, with 11 bases between. Germline lookup yields CDR1 MNHEY and CDR2 SMNVEV (reference sequence). The CDR3 protein is CASLGGGTEAFF. The CDR3 bases are TGTGCCAGCTTGGGGGGGGGCACTGAAGCTTTCTTT.

The chain has TRBV19 and TRBJ1-5; 7 nucleotides line up with TRBD1. This CDR3 is built from 16 residues. Trimming removed 4 bases from V and 6 bases from J; junction bases left unmatched: 12. Germline CDR1 and CDR2: LNHDA and SQIVND (reference sequence). As DNA, the CDR3 is TGTGCCAGTAGTACGGTGGATGACAGGGTGAGTCAGCCCCAGCATTTT. Translation: CASSTVDDRVSQPQHF.

The chain links TRBV13 to TRBJ2-3; 11 nucleotides agree with TRBD2. Germline V gives CDR1 PRHDT, CDR2 FYEKMQ (reference sequence). The length of the CDR3 is 17 residues. V was clipped by 4 bases and J by 2 bases; unmatched bases: 8. Written as DNA, the CDR3 is TGTGCCAGCAGCTCCTATTCTAGCGGGAGGAACACAGATACGCAGTATTTT. Translation gives CASSSYSSGRNTDTQYF.

The chain employs TRBV5-5 and TRBJ2-7; D is ambiguous. V gave up 1 base and J gave up 2 bases, with 10 bases separating them. The CDR3 is 14 residues long. The germline V gene encodes CDR1 SGHKS and CDR2 YYEKEE (reference sequence). The CDR3 here is CASSLTGAAYEQYF. CDR3 coding DNA: TGTGCCAGCAGCTTGACCGGCGCGGCCTACGAGCAGTACTTC.

V and J are TRBV6-1 and TRBJ1-5; D not certain. The CDR3 is 15 amino acids. Germline CDR1 and CDR2: MNHNS and SASEGT. Trimming left V 2 bases short and J 5 bases short, with 13 bases between. As DNA, the CDR3 is TGTGCCAGCAGTGAACGGGGTGACCGGGATCAGCCCCAGCATTTT. Its translation is CASSERGDRDQPQHF.